This TCR beta chain was observed in a study of vaccination effects on CD4 cells after COVID-19. Looking at the study overall: It was a median of 72 days after the second dose that post-vaccine samples were obtained.

On this clone itself: Its cognate antigen is unknown.

Per germline, CDR1 SNHLY and CDR2 FYNNEI. The V end was cut by 6 bases, the J end by 0 bases, with 17 bases between. The CDR3 totals 16 residues. Under the ViraFEST assay, PBMC were stimulated with viral peptide pools so that antigen-specific CD4+ T cells expanded. Sequencing was performed afterwards. The culture ran for under eleven days, and then CD4+ T cells were isolated. Participants completed two doses of the BNT162b2 or mRNA-1273 vaccine. Testing of the vaccine recipients showed negative nucleocapsid antibodies and no prior SARS-CoV-2 infection. Each well held some 2 million PBMC cultured with 7.5 to 10 ug/ml peptides and about 10 IU/ml IL-2. Both day 3 and day 7 saw half the medium replaced with IL-2 medium. The method was immunoSEQ multiplex PCR; TCRdb's version includes in-frame clones alone and lacks a portion of them. Here the sample spans around 25,000 clones, 75% to 80% being singletons.

The sequences come from CD4+ T cells from PBMCs cultured with SARS-CoV-2 spike peptides, collected after COVID-19 vaccination. The TCR comes from a human donor who received a COVID-19 vaccine. Some clones in this sample may be carry-over from other donors' samples. The chain has TRBV2 and TRBJ1-2, with D tentatively TRBD1 (5 bases). The CDR3 DNA reads TGTGCCAGCAGAGCTATGGTAGGGGCGCCTAACTATGGCTACACCTTC. Translation: CASRAMVGAPNYGYTF.